This passage covers 18 T cell receptor beta chains from one sample sequenced in a study of T cells expressing NK-cell markers. TCRdb reprocessed the 5' RACE reads, keeping one entry per CDR3 protein, no DNA. The sample data list approximately 110,000 distinct CDR3 sequences. Specimen: blood T cells: a sorted CD56 or NKG2C T cell subset, CD4+ or CD8+ T cells, or bulk PBMC T cells (not recorded which). Receptor source: a woman between 18 and 70 years old in good health.

The gene calls are TRBV20-1 and TRBJ1-1. Germline V lookup: CDR1 DFQATT, CDR2 SNEGSKA (reference sequence). The CDR3 contains 14 residues. The CDR3 is CSARDPGGDTEAFF.

This sequence joins TRBV14 and TRBJ2-6. CDR1 is SGHDN, CDR2 FVKESK, per germline. CDR3 size: 15 residues. CDR3 protein: CASSQDGSGANVLTF.

The rearrangement joins TRBV5-1 to TRBJ2-2; absent DNA, TCRdb's TRBD2 call cannot be checked. The CDR3 length is 15 residues. From germline, CDR1 is SGHRS and CDR2 YFSETQ. The CDR3 region is CASRSGTISTGELFF.

This chain links TRBV29-1 with TRBJ2-3; TCRdb names TRBD1, which stays unverified in the absence of DNA. The CDR3 covers 14 residues. Germline lookup yields CDR1 SQVTM and CDR2 ANQGSEA. Here the CDR3 reads CSARQALLTDTQYF.

The rearrangement links TRBV7-3 to TRBJ2-1. Germline lookup yields CDR1 SGHTA and CDR2 FQGTGA. This CDR3 is 15 amino acids long. This chain's CDR3 is CASSPVQTGRHEQFF.

The chain is built from TRBV12-3 or TRBV12-4 and TRBJ2-1; TCRdb gives TRBD2 as the D gene, but with no DNA this cannot be confirmed. The CDR3 has 12 amino acids. The CDR3 here is CASNPLAPEQFF.

The chain carries TRBV11-1 and TRBJ2-1; the TCRdb call, TRBD1, lacks DNA for checking. Germline V gene data show CDR1 as SGHAT and CDR2 as FQDESV (reference sequence). The length of the CDR3 is 15 residues. The CDR3 here is CASSLWDRDYNEQFF.

The chain carries TRBV6-2 or TRBV6-3 and TRBJ1-1. Germline V lookup: CDR1 MNHEY, CDR2 SVGEGT. This CDR3 spans 14 amino acids. The chain's CDR3 is CASSYYSPNTEAFF.

The rearrangement uses TRBV20-1 and TRBJ2-1; TCRdb lists TRBD2, though no DNA is available to test this call. The CDR3 has 17 residues. Germline V gives CDR1 DFQATT, CDR2 SNEGSKA (reference sequence). The CDR3 protein is CSAGWGGGANSYNEQFF.

The chain employs TRBV9 and TRBJ1-4. Germline V CDR1 and CDR2: SGDLS, YYNGEE. The CDR3 length is 13 residues. CDR3 in amino acids: CASSGSGREKLFF.

The CDR3 reads CASSPLLAGLYNEQFF. The rearrangement links TRBV27 to TRBJ2-1; the TCRdb D gene call, TRBD2, has no DNA to confirm it. The CDR3 is 16 residues long. The V gene's germline CDR1 is MNHEY and CDR2 SMNVEV (reference sequence).

This rearrangement joins TRBV2 to TRBJ2-3; TCRdb picks TRBD2, but there is no DNA to check that call. The CDR3 is made up of 15 amino acids. Germline lookup yields CDR1 SNHLY and CDR2 FYNNEI. The CDR3 region is CASMKETSSTDTQYF.

The chain links TRBV5-1 to TRBJ1-1. The CDR3 is 11 residues long. CDR1 and CDR2 from the germline V gene are SGHRS and YFSETQ. The CDR3 loop is CASSLGAEAFF.

V and J are TRBV6-1 and TRBJ1-5; TCRdb selects TRBD1, and the lack of DNA leaves this call unchecked. CDR3 size: 15 residues. Germline V gene sequence: CDR1 MNHNS, CDR2 SASEGT. CDR3 protein: CASSERQGSNQPQHF.

The V and J genes are TRBV5-5 and TRBJ2-7; TCRdb's D call, TRBD1, is unchecked because there is no DNA. The CDR3 is 14 amino acids. CDR1 is SGHKS and CDR2 is YYEKEE in the germline V gene (reference sequence). CDR3: CASSSGTGNYEQYF.

V gene TRBV20-1 combines with J gene TRBJ1-1; TCRdb proposes TRBD1, but this gene call is untestable without DNA. The germline CDR1 and CDR2 sequences are DFQATT and SNEGSKA (reference sequence). The CDR3 has 14 amino acids. The CDR3 spells CSAPEGTGDTEAFF.

The chain links TRBV11-3 to TRBJ2-1; TCRdb indicates TRBD2, and absent DNA this call remains unverified. The CDR3 has 13 residues. Germline V gene lookup returns CDR1 SGHNT and CDR2 YENEEA. CDR3 amino acids: CASSFRLDNEQFF.

The J gene is TRBJ2-1, the V gene TRBV12-3 or TRBV12-4; the TRBD1 assignment by TCRdb is unverifiable without DNA. This CDR3 has 18 amino acids. The CDR3 reads CASSLVAIPTTSYNEQFF.